Presented here are 18 T cell receptor beta chains from one specimen sequenced in a study of T cell responses to AZD1222 COVID-19 vaccine. Assay used: immunoSEQ multiplex PCR; TCRdb lists only in-frame clones, some missing. The sample lists approximately 88,000 clones, approximately 90% seen once, with less than 6% in the top ten. The source was peripheral blood, collected 28 days after the second AZD1222 dose. Source of these receptors: an adult who received the AZD1222 COVID-19 vaccine.

The rearrangement joins TRBV5-3 to TRBJ2-1, with D perhaps matching TRBD2 (6 bases). TRBV5-3 is annotated as an ORF whose role is uncertain. V was cut by 7 bases and J by 0 bases, with 11 bases left in between. The CDR3 covers 14 residues. The CDR3 DNA reads as TGTGCCAGATGCCCCGGGGGCTCCTACAATGAGCAGTTCTTC. As protein: CARCPGGSYNEQFF.

The V gene is TRBV3-1 (or the pseudogene TRBV3-2), the J gene TRBJ2-1, with 8 positions matching TRBD1. V lost 7 bases and J lost 3; bases outside the gene matches: 8. The CDR3 totals 15 residues. Looked up from germline, CDR1 is LGHDT and CDR2 is YNNKEL (reference sequence). CDR3 sequence reads: CASNSRTGSYNEQFF. CDR3 nucleotides: TGTGCCAGCAACTCAAGGACAGGGAGCTACAATGAGCAGTTCTTC.

Here the CDR3 DNA reads TGTGCCAGCGGGGTCTCCTATAATTCACCCCTCCACTTT. Translation: CASGVSYNSPLHF. This chain uses TRBV6-5 with TRBJ1-6; D gene unclear. The germline CDR1 and CDR2 sequences are MNHEY and SVGAGI. This CDR3 is 13 amino acids long. Trimming shortened V by 8 bases and J by 0 bases, and 5 bases separated the two germline ends.

The V call is TRBV4-3, the J call TRBJ1-3; D is undetermined. CDR3 length: 17 amino acids. Per the germline V gene, CDR1 is LGHNA and CDR2 is YSLEER. V was clipped by 1 base and J by 0 bases, with 13 bases between them. CDR3 sequence (DNA): TGCGCCAGCAGCCAAGGAGGACCAGGAGCCTCTGGAAACACCATATATTTT. Amino acid sequence: CASSQGGPGASGNTIYF.

The rearrangement uses TRBV5-1 and TRBJ2-2; tentative D call: TRBD1 (6 bases). Germline V gene lookup returns CDR1 SGHRS and CDR2 YFSETQ. The CDR3 length is 14 residues. The V end was cut by 4 bases, the J end by 2 bases, with 9 bases between. The CDR3, as DNA: TGCGCCAGCAGCACAGGGCCCAACACCGGGGAGCTGTTTTTT. It is translated as CASSTGPNTGELFF.

In this sample, this clone turned up once. The chain joins TRBV18 to TRBJ1-2, with 7 bases aligning to TRBD1. The J segment lost 3 bases and the V segment lost 3 bases, leaving 1 base of the junction unmatched. Germline-derived CDR1 and CDR2 are KGHSH and LQKENI. This CDR3 region has 13 residues. The CDR3 protein is CASSPTGDYGYTF. In nucleotides, the CDR3 is TGTGCCAGCTCACCCACAGGGGACTATGGCTACACCTTC.

The genes are TRBV11-3 and TRBJ2-7; D is undetermined. Germline CDR1 SGHNT, CDR2 YENEEA. The CDR3 length is 8 residues. CDR3: CRWTGQYF. CDR3 in DNA: TGTAGGTGGACCGGGCAGTACTTC.

With regard to this clone: A read error may account for a junction end that differs from germline. This sequence joins TRBV29-1 and TRBJ1-2, with 12 bases that match TRBD1. This CDR3 is built from 15 residues. Germline values: CDR1 SQVTM, CDR2 ANQGSEA. The CDR3 is CSVEDHPGQGALRAF. CDR3 DNA sequence: TGCAGCGTTGAAGATCACCCGGGACAGGGGGCCCTCCGGGCCTTC.

The chain is built from TRBV7-9 and TRBJ1-4, with TRBD1 as a possible D gene (5 bases). The CDR3 runs to 14 residues. Trimming took off 2 bases at V and 8 bases at J, with 12 bases between the two ends. The V gene's germline CDR1 is SEHNR and CDR2 FQNEAQ (reference sequence). CDR3 DNA: TGTGCCAGCAGCTTACCAGGGTTTACGGAAAAACTGTTTTTT. This gives the protein CASSLPGFTEKLFF.

This chain joins TRBV5-5 and TRBJ2-7; D gene uncertain. Germline-derived CDR1 and CDR2 are SGHKS and YYEKEE (reference sequence). The CDR3 extends over 11 amino acids. Trimming removed 0 bases at V and 7 bases at J, with 5 bases between. The CDR3 bases are TGTGCCAGCAGCTTGGAGGGAGAGCAGTACTTC. As protein: CASSLEGEQYF.

V and J are TRBV19 and TRBJ1-1, with unresolved D. With 1 base removed from V and 2 bases from J, the gap between germline ends came to 5 bases. This CDR3 has 13 amino acids. Germline-derived CDR1 and CDR2 are LNHDA and SQIVND (reference sequence). This chain's CDR3 is CASSIVKNTEAFF. The CDR3 DNA sequence: TGTGCCAGTAGTATAGTCAAAAACACTGAAGCTTTCTTT.

The V and J genes are TRBV6-5 and TRBJ2-3; D is ambiguous. Trimming stripped 5 bases from V and 9 bases from J, with 9 bases between. The CDR3 is made up of 11 amino acids. The germline V gene encodes CDR1 MNHEY and CDR2 SVGAGI. In DNA form, the CDR3 reads TGTGCCAGCAGTCGACAAGCAACGCAGTATTTT. Translating gives CASSRQATQYF.

The chain couples TRBV27 to TRBJ2-7, with D tentatively TRBD1 or TRBD2 (5 bases each). CDR1 and CDR2 from the germline V gene are MNHEY and SMNVEV (reference sequence). V lost 7 bases and J lost 7, with 17 bases in between. CDR3 length equals 13 residues. The CDR3 coding sequence is TGTGCCAGCACCGCGCAGGGACGTGTAGAGCAGTACTTC. Translation: CASTAQGRVEQYF.

This clone was detected once. V usage is TRBV7-9 and J usage is TRBJ1-2, with 10 bases matching TRBD1. Germline assignment: CDR1 SEHNR and CDR2 FQNEAQ (reference sequence). J lost 3 bases, V lost 5 bases, and 6 bases had no gene match. The CDR3 length is 15 residues. This CDR3 reads CASSNRDRGDYGYTF. The CDR3 DNA sequence: TGTGCCAGCAGCAACCGGGACAGGGGTGACTATGGCTACACCTTC.

The chain is built from TRBV5-4 and TRBJ1-1, with D maybe TRBD1 (5 bases). Per the germline V gene, CDR1 is SGHNT and CDR2 is YYREEE (reference sequence). The ends were cut back, 4 bases at V and 1 base at J, with 11 bases in the middle. CDR3 length equals 14 residues. The chain's CDR3 is CASSPGRRNTEAFF. Written as DNA, the CDR3 is TGTGCCAGCAGCCCGGGACGGAGGAACACTGAAGCTTTCTTT.

The chain links TRBV5-4 to TRBJ1-3; D perhaps matches TRBD1 (5 bases). With 4 bases removed from V and 2 bases from J, the gap between germline ends came to 13 bases. CDR3 length: 15 residues. CDR1 is SGHNT, CDR2 YYREEE, per germline (reference sequence). The CDR3 sequence: CASSPDSLTGNTIYF. CDR3 bases: TGTGCCAGCAGCCCCGACAGCCTAACTGGAAACACCATATATTTT.

The chain links TRBV15 to TRBJ1-1; D unclear. The CDR3 length is 13 residues. V lost 0 bases and J 1 base, leaving 3 bases between the germline ends. Germline values: CDR1 LNHNV, CDR2 YYDKDF (reference sequence). The CDR3 is CATSRDKNTEAFF. The CDR3 bases are TGTGCCACCAGCAGAGATAAGAACACTGAAGCTTTCTTT.

This chain uses TRBV7-2 with TRBJ1-6; maybe TRBD1 (5 bases). This CDR3 is built from 12 residues. Trimming removed 6 bases at V and 6 bases at J, with 6 bases between. The germline V gene encodes CDR1 SGHTA and CDR2 FQGNSA. The CDR3 loop is CASRGPNSPLHF. The CDR3 nucleotides read TGTGCCAGCAGGGGGCCTAATTCACCCCTCCACTTT.